Listed below are T cell receptor beta chains from one sample, sequenced in a study of shared clonotypes between healthy human individuals. Libraries were prepared by immunoSEQ multiplex PCR; TCRdb keeps only in-frame clonotypes and omits some of them. Of roughly 2,300,000 clones listed, 80% to 95% are singletons. The sequencing sample was made of naive CD4+ T cells from PBMCs. Receptor source: a man aged 18 to 29 in good health. Some clones in this sample may be carry-over from other donors' samples. CDR3s include the opening cysteine and the closing phenylalanine or tryptophan. A D gene is named only where the DNA matches it firmly. Clone size is shown for a subset of rows, as once, few, many or a class of expanded clone.

D gene	V gene	clone size	J gene	CDR3 protein	CDR3 DNA
NA	TRBV19	few	TRBJ1-3	CASSIAGNTIYF	TGTGCCAGTAGTATAGCAGGAAACACCATATATTTT
NA	TRBV30	NA	TRBJ2-2	CAWSWGRNTGELFF	TGTGCCTGGAGTTGGGGGCGCAACACCGGGGAGCTGTTTTTT
NA	TRBV9	once	TRBJ2-3	CASSPRTDRTDTQYF	TGTGCCAGCAGCCCCCGGACAGACCGCACAGATACGCAGTATTTT
TRBD2	TRBV4-1	NA	TRBJ2-3	CASSQSYRGASGSIADTQYF	TGCGCCAGCAGCCAATCCTACCGGGGCGCTAGCGGGAGTATAGCAGATACGCAGTATTTT
NA	TRBV11-2	few	TRBJ1-2	CASSPHTDGYTF	TGTGCCAGCAGCCCCCACACGGACGGCTACACCTTC
NA	TRBV6-6	NA	TRBJ2-2	CASKSLVNTGELFF	TGTGCCAGCAAGAGTTTGGTGAACACCGGGGAGCTGTTTTTT
TRBD1	TRBV6-6	NA	TRBJ2-7	CASRITGTGGEQYF	TGTGCCAGTAGAATAACCGGGACAGGGGGCGAGCAGTACTTC
NA	TRBV18	NA	TRBJ2-3	CASSPTDTQYF	TGTGCCAGCTCCCCCACAGATACGCAGTATTTT
NA	TRBV6-5	NA	TRBJ2-7	CASSYSSGKSYEQYF	TGTGCCAGCAGTTACTCTTCAGGGAAGTCCTACGAGCAGTACTTC
NA	TRBV5-5	NA	TRBJ2-5	CASSLVSVETQYF	TGTGCCAGCAGCTTGGTTTCGGTAGAGACCCAGTACTTC
NA	TRBV5-4	NA	TRBJ1-2	CASSLPAGGYTF	TGTGCCAGCAGCTTGCCCGCGGGGGGCTACACCTTC
TRBD2	TRBV9	once	TRBJ2-1	CASSPGLASRDEQFF	TGTGCCAGCAGCCCGGGACTAGCGAGTCGGGATGAGCAGTTCTTC
TRBD2	TRBV6-6	NA	TRBJ2-2	CASRPRGSGGRELFF	TGTGCCAGCAGGCCCCGGGGTAGCGGGGGGAGGGAGCTGTTTTTT
TRBD2	TRBV5-1	once	TRBJ2-3	CASSRSGPSGVSTDTQYF	TGCGCCAGCAGCCGGTCAGGTCCTAGCGGGGTTAGCACAGATACGCAGTATTTT
TRBD2	TRBV5-4	NA	TRBJ2-1	CASSLTSEPYNEQFF	TGTGCCAGCAGCTTGACTAGCGAGCCGTACAATGAGCAGTTCTTC
TRBD2	TRBV7-3	NA	TRBJ2-3	CASSLPSGSTDTQYF	TGTGCCAGCAGCCTCCCTAGCGGGAGCACAGATACGCAGTATTTT
TRBD1	TRBV28	NA	TRBJ1-4	CASSLRFQGAVEKLFF	TGTGCCAGCAGTTTGAGGTTTCAGGGGGCGGTTGAAAAACTGTTTTTT
NA	TRBV21-1	NA	TRBJ1-5	CASTLAGGPHYSNQPQHF	TGTGCCAGCACCCTAGCTGGGGGGCCCCATTATAGCAATCAGCCCCAGCATTTT
TRBD1	TRBV28	once	TRBJ2-7	CASSQRQGADEQYF	TGTGCCAGCAGCCAAAGACAGGGGGCAGACGAGCAGTACTTC
NA	TRBV9	once	TRBJ2-1	CASSGQGSYNEQFF	TGTGCCAGCAGCGGGCAGGGGTCCTACAATGAGCAGTTCTTC
NA	TRBV4-2	NA	TRBJ2-3	CASSQGLQADTQYF	TGTGCCAGCAGCCAGGGACTCCAAGCAGATACGCAGTATTTT
NA	TRBV5-1	NA	TRBJ2-1	CASSLRRAGRDEQFF	TGCGCCAGCAGCTTGAGACGGGCGGGGAGAGATGAGCAGTTCTTC
TRBD1	TRBV10-3	NA	TRBJ1-1	CAITAAGTGGTMNTEAFF	TGTGCCATCACTGCCGCGGGGACAGGGGGCACGATGAACACTGAAGCTTTCTTT
NA	TRBV5-1	NA	TRBJ2-2	CASSLVAGGPGELFF	TGCGCCAGCAGCTTGGTAGCCGGGGGGCCCGGGGAGCTGTTTTTT
TRBD1	TRBV4-1	NA	TRBJ1-5	CASSPRQGDQPQHF	TGCGCCAGCAGCCCCCGACAGGGGGATCAGCCCCAGCATTTT
NA	TRBV27	NA	TRBJ2-3	CASSFWGDTDTQYF	TGTGCCAGCAGTTTTTGGGGCGACACAGATACGCAGTATTTT
TRBD1	TRBV29-1	NA	TRBJ1-4	CSVAYRGGEKLFF	TGCAGCGTTGCTTACAGGGGTGGCGAAAAACTGTTTTTT